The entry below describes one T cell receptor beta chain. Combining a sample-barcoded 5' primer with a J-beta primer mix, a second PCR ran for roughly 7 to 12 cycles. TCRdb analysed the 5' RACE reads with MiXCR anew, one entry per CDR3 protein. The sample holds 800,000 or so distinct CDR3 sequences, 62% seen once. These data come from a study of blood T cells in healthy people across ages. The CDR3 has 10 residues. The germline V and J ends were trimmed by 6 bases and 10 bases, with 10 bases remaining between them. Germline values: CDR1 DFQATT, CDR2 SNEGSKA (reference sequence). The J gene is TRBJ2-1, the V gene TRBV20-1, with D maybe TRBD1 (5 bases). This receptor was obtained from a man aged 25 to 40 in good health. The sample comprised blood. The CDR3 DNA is TGCAGTGCCCTTGGACAAGAGCAGTTCTTC. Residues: CSALGQEQFF.